The TCR beta chain described here comes from a study of blood T cell repertoires in COVID-19. Study-level background: Samples taken during acute and convalescent COVID-19 were collected in the United States, Italy and Spain. T cells, B-cell-depleted T cells, or PBMCs provided the cDNA or gDNA that served as material.

The CDR3 sequence is 17 residues long. Trimming took off 4 bases at V and 1 base at J, with 19 bases between the two ends. Looked up from germline, CDR1 is MDHEN and CDR2 is SYDVKM. It was during active infection that Seattle patients were enrolled and then longitudinally followed. Only in-frame clones appear in the TCRdb table, and some are missing; sequencing was by immunoSEQ multiplex PCR. The sample records approximately 300,000 clones, around 82% being singletons. The sequence derives from a human donor with COVID-19, enrolled during active disease. The donor label of this sample is uncertain. The chain joins TRBV28 to TRBJ1-1; D perhaps matches TRBD1 (5 bases). Sequences were obtained from peripheral blood. CDR3 loop: CASSSPWGGQGNTEAFF. The CDR3 DNA reads as TGTGCCAGCAGTTCCCCATGGGGAGGACAAGGGAACACTGAAGCTTTCTTT.